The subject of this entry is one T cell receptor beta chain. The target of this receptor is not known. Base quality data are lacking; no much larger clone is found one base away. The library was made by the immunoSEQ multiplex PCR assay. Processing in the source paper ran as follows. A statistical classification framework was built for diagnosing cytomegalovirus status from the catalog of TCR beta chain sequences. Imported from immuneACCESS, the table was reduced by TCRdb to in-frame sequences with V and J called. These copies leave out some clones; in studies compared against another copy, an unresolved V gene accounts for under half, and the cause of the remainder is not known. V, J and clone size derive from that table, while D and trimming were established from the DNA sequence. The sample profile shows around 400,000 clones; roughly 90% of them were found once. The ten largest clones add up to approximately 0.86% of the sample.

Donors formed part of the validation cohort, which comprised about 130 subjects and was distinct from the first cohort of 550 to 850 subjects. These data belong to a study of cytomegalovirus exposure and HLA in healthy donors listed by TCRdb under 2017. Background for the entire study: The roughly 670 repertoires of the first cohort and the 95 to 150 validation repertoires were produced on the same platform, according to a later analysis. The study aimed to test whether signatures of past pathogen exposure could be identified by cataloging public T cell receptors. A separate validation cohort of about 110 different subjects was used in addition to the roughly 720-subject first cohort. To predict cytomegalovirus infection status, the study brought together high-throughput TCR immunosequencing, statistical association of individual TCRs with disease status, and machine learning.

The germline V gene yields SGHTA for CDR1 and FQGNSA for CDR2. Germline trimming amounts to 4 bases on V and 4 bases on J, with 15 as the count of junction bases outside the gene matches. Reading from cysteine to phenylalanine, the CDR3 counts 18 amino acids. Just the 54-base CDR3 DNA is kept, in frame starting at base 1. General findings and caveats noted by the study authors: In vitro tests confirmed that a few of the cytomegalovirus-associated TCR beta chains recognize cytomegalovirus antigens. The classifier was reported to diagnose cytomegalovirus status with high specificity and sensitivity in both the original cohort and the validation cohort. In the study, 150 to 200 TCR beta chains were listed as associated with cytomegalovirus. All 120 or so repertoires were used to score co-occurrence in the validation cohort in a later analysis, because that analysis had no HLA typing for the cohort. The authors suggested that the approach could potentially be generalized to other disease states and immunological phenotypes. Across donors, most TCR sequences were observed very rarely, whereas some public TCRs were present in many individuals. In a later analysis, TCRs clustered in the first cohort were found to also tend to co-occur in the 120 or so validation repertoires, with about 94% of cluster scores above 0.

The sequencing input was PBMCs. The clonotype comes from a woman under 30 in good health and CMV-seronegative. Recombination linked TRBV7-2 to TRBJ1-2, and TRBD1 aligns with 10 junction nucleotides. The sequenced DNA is TGTGCCAGCAGCTCTCGGACCGGGACAGGGGCGAGGGGCTATGGCTACACCTTC. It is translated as CASSSRTGTGARGYGYTF.